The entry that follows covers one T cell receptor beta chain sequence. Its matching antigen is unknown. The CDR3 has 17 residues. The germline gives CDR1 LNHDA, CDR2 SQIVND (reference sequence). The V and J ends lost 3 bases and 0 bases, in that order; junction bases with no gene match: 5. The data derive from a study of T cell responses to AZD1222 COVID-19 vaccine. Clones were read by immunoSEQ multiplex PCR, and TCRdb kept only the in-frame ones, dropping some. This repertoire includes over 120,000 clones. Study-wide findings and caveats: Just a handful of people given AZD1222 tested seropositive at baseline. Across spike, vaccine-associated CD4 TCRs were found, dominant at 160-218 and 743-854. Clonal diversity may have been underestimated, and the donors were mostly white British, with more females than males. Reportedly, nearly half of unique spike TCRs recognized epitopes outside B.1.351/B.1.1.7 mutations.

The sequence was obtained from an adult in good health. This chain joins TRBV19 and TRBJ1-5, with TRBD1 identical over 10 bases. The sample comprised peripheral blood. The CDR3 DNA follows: TGTGCCAGTAGTATGGGACAGGGGATGCATAGCAATCAGCCCCAGCATTTT. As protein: CASSMGQGMHSNQPQHF.